This T cell receptor (beta chain) was found in a study of blood T cell repertoires in COVID-19. Study context: The analysed material was cDNA or gDNA that came from T cells, B-cell-depleted T cells, or PBMCs.

This CDR3 contains 11 residues. Germline assignment: CDR1 SGDLS and CDR2 YYNGEE. V was clipped by 3 bases and J by 4 bases, with 5 bases between them. Produced via immunoSEQ multiplex PCR; TCRdb's table is partial and in-frame only. This sample has around 250,000 clones; more than 80% occur once, and the top ten carry about 3%. Sample: peripheral blood. The sequence derives from a woman in her 30s with active or convalescent COVID-19. V usage is TRBV9 and J usage is TRBJ2-7, with D tentatively TRBD2 (5 bases). The CDR3 here is CASSAGYEQYF. The CDR3 DNA reads as TGTGCCAGCAGCGCGGGATACGAGCAGTACTTC.